These 16 T cell receptor beta chains were sequenced from one sample in a study of response to subunit inactivated influenza vaccine. TCRdb used MiXCR to reprocess the RT-PCR reads, holding one entry per CDR3 protein. This repertoire shows fewer than 350,000 distinct CDR3 sequences, roughly a fifth found once; its top ten account for roughly 10%. This specimen was PBMCs from blood, taken roughly 20 months after vaccination. These receptors were obtained from a man aged 50 to 75 who received an inactivated influenza vaccine.

The J gene is TRBJ2-7, the V gene TRBV20-1, with D tentatively TRBD2 (6 bases). Looked up from germline, CDR1 is DFQATT and CDR2 is SNEGSKA (reference sequence). CDR3 length: 12 amino acids. The V end lost 4 bases, the J end lost 5 bases, and 12 bases lay between the germline ends. The CDR3 DNA reads as TGCAGTGCTACGGGACTCGACCACGAGCAGTACTTC. Translating gives CSATGLDHEQYF.

At least ten counts were recorded for this clonotype. The V gene is TRBV5-4, the J gene TRBJ1-2, with unresolved D. V lost 4 bases to trimming and J lost 1 base, with 14 bases between them. The CDR3 is made up of 15 amino acids. Germline V CDR1 and CDR2: SGHNT, YYREEE (reference sequence). CDR3 sequence (DNA): TGTGCCAGCAGCACCCCAGCCGGAGTTAACTATGGCTACACCTTC. It codes for CASSTPAGVNYGYTF.

This clonotype was seen only a few times. The chain employs TRBV7-9 and TRBJ2-5; 8 nucleotides align to TRBD1. Germline V lookup: CDR1 SEHNR, CDR2 FQNEAQ (reference sequence). The J segment lost 5 bases and the V segment lost 5 bases, leaving 7 bases of the junction unmatched. This CDR3 is built from 14 residues. CDR3 protein: CASSPDRGWETQYF. The CDR3 DNA sequence: TGTGCCAGCAGCCCTGACAGGGGTTGGGAGACCCAGTACTTC.

The table lists this clonotype with a few counts. CDR3 nucleotide sequence: TGCGCCAGCAGCGCCGGGGGAACTAATGAAAAACTGTTTTTT. Protein: CASSAGGTNEKLFF. The rearrangement uses TRBV5-1 and TRBJ1-4; D is possibly TRBD1 (5 bases). The CDR3 runs 14 residues. Trimming removed 4 bases at V and 1 base at J, with 8 bases between. Germline lookup yields CDR1 SGHRS and CDR2 YFSETQ.

The J gene is TRBJ2-3, the V gene TRBV29-1; D gene uncertain. In germline, CDR1 is SQVTM, CDR2 ANQGSEA. The ends were cut back, 0 bases at V and 1 base at J, with 14 bases in the middle. The CDR3 spans 16 residues. CDR3 coding DNA: TGCAGCGTTGAAGATCTCATGGGGTGGGGCACAGATACGCAGTATTTT. Translated, it gives CSVEDLMGWGTDTQYF.

CDR3 nucleotides: TGTGCCAGCACATTGACAGGGGGAGCCTGCGAGCAGTACTTC. This codes for CASTLTGGACEQYF. The V call is TRBV13, the J call TRBJ2-7; the match to TRBD1 covers 9 bases. Germline values: CDR1 PRHDT, CDR2 FYEKMQ (reference sequence). Losses at the gene ends were 7 bases for V and 6 bases for J; bases not matched to a gene: 10. The CDR3 loop spans 14 amino acids.

V usage is TRBV9 and J usage is TRBJ2-3, with 7 bases that match TRBD1. The germline gives CDR1 SGDLS, CDR2 YYNGEE. This CDR3 region has 18 residues. The trim removed 5 bases at V and 2 bases at J, leaving 17 bases unmatched. DNA of the CDR3: TGTGCCAGCAGTTACCAGCCGGGACAGCAGTGGGTCACAGATACGCAGTATTTT. It is translated as CASSYQPGQQWVTDTQYF.

The CDR3 nucleotides read TGTGCCAGCAGACCTCTTGGAGGGGAAAAACTGTTTTTT. Residues: CASRPLGGEKLFF. This chain joins TRBV6-1 and TRBJ1-4; D is uncertain. This CDR3 region has 13 residues. Trimming removed 6 bases from V and 8 bases from J, with 13 bases in between. CDR1 and CDR2 from the germline V gene are MNHNS and SASEGT.

The chain employs TRBV20-1 and TRBJ1-2; D gene unclear. The CDR3 has 11 amino acids. Between the trimmed V and J ends, which lost 3 bases and 6 bases, there was a span of 8 bases. Germline CDR1 is DFQATT and CDR2 is SNEGSKA (reference sequence). The CDR3 spells CSARRDDGYTF. Written as DNA, the CDR3 is TGCAGTGCTAGGAGGGATGATGGCTACACCTTC.

The J gene is TRBJ2-1, the V gene TRBV20-1; D gene ambiguous. This CDR3 is built from 14 residues. The germline V gene encodes CDR1 DFQATT and CDR2 SNEGSKA (reference sequence). Between the trimmed V and J ends, which lost 3 bases and 5 bases, there was a span of 14 bases. This CDR3 reads CSASKPVPNNEQFF. The CDR3 coding sequence is TGCAGTGCTAGTAAACCAGTCCCAAACAATGAGCAGTTCTTC.

The chain carries TRBV10-3 and TRBJ2-7; D is perhaps TRBD1 or TRBD2 (5 bases each). Trimming removed 8 bases from V and 3 bases from J, with 11 bases in between. The germline CDR1 and CDR2 sequences are ENHRY and SYGVKD. The CDR3 has 12 residues. CDR3 sequence: CAIASGHYEQYF. The CDR3 coding sequence is TGTGCCATCGCTTCGGGGCACTACGAGCAGTACTTC.

This chain joins TRBV6-1 and TRBJ1-1; the D gene is possibly TRBD1 (5 bases). V dropped 7 bases and J dropped 7 bases, with 19 bases sitting between them. The CDR3 consists of 14 residues. Germline V gives CDR1 MNHNS, CDR2 SASEGT. The CDR3 loop is CASNQYGPTGEAFF. In nucleotides, the CDR3 is TGTGCCAGCAACCAATACGGCCCAACAGGTGAAGCTTTCTTT.

J is TRBJ1-5 and V is TRBV15; D remains ambiguous. This CDR3 region has 13 residues. V was clipped by 5 bases and J by 7 bases, with 12 bases between them. Germline lookup yields CDR1 LNHNV and CDR2 YYDKDF (reference sequence). For the CDR3, the DNA is TGTGCCACCAGCTCCACACGACTGCAGCCCCAGCATTTT. Its protein is CATSSTRLQPQHF.

The chain is built from TRBV6-2 or TRBV6-3 and TRBJ1-1, with 7 bases matching TRBD1. The germline V gene has CDR1 MNHEY and CDR2 SVGEGT. The J segment lost 6 bases and the V segment lost 6 bases, leaving 7 bases of the junction unmatched. The CDR3 length is 13 residues. Written as DNA, the CDR3 is TGTGCCAGCAGCCGGACAGGACGGGCTGAAGCTTTCTTT. It encodes CASSRTGRAEAFF.

The chain employs TRBV20-1 and TRBJ2-2; tentatively, D is TRBD2 (6 bases). V lost 5 bases and J lost 7, with 14 bases in between. The germline gives CDR1 DFQATT, CDR2 SNEGSKA (reference sequence). The CDR3 totals 13 residues. CDR3 in DNA: TGCAGTGCTCGCTCTCAGGGAGGCGGGGAGCTGTTTTTT. It translates to CSARSQGGGELFF.

The V call is TRBV20-1, the J call TRBJ1-2; D gene uncertain. Per the germline V gene, CDR1 is DFQATT and CDR2 is SNEGSKA (reference sequence). V was cut by 2 bases and J by 4 bases, with 8 bases left in between. The CDR3 extends over 12 amino acids. Here the CDR3 DNA reads TGCAGTGCTAGACAGGCGATCTATGGCTACACCTTC. Translation: CSARQAIYGYTF.